One and the same sample provided the 10 T cell receptor beta chains below, sequenced in a study of cytomegalovirus exposure and HLA in healthy donors. Clones were sequenced by immunoSEQ multiplex PCR, and TCRdb holds only the in-frame ones, with some missing. The sample carries 90,000 to 140,000 clones, roughly 86% recorded once. The sequencing input was PBMCs. The receptors shown here come from a woman under 30 in good health and CMV-seropositive.

This clone was detected once. The chain recombines TRBV25-1 with TRBJ2-7; 8 nucleotides match TRBD1. V gave up 5 bases and J gave up 4 bases; unmatched junction bases: 7. The CDR3 length is 14 residues. Germline V gene lookup returns CDR1 MGHDK and CDR2 SYGVNS. CDR3 coding DNA: TGTGCCAGCAGTATCACAGGGGGACGATACGAGCAGTACTTC. Residues: CASSITGGRYEQYF.

This clone has a handful of counts. Other DNA sequences in the sample encode the same CDR3. The gene calls are TRBV6-4 and TRBJ2-3; TRBD2 agrees at 10 bases. CDR3 size: 15 residues. V dropped 4 bases and J dropped 1; count of bases not matched to a gene: 2. CDR1 and CDR2 from the germline V gene are MRHNA and SNTAGT. The CDR3 loop reads CASSGTSGGTDTQYF. CDR3 nucleotide sequence: TGTGCCAGCAGTGGAACTAGCGGGGGCACAGATACGCAGTATTTT.

The rearrangement links TRBV12-5 to TRBJ1-1; no clear D. CDR1 LGHNT and CDR2 FRNRAP come from the germline V gene. The germline V and J ends were trimmed by 2 bases and 0 bases, with 13 bases remaining between them. This CDR3 has 16 amino acids. The CDR3 loop reads CASGLPPGGMNTEAFF. The CDR3 bases are TGTGCTAGTGGTTTGCCCCCGGGAGGAATGAACACTGAAGCTTTCTTT.

The chain employs TRBV6-5 and TRBJ1-2; maybe TRBD1 (6 bases). V was trimmed by 2 bases and J by 4 bases, leaving 14 bases between them. Germline values: CDR1 MNHEY, CDR2 SVGAGI. CDR3 length equals 15 residues. The CDR3 sequence is CASSYPTGSIYGYTF. Written as DNA, the CDR3 is TGTGCCAGCAGTTACCCGACAGGCTCAATCTATGGCTACACCTTC.

J is TRBJ2-3 and V is TRBV18; TRBD2 matches 8 bases. Per germline, CDR1 KGHSH and CDR2 LQKENI. V was clipped by 4 bases and J by 1 base; unmatched bases: 13. The CDR3 loop spans 18 amino acids. The CDR3 bases are TGTGCCAGCTCACGGGCCTACGGAGCAGCGGGGGGCACAGATACGCAGTATTTT. This encodes CASSRAYGAAGGTDTQYF.

The gene calls are TRBV13 and TRBJ2-7, with 9 bases lining up with TRBD1. Losses at the gene ends were 5 bases for V and 1 base for J; bases not matched to a gene: 3. Germline V gives CDR1 PRHDT, CDR2 FYEKMQ (reference sequence). The CDR3 contains 14 residues. CDR3 residues: CASSPGTGSYEQYF. In DNA, the CDR3 is TGTGCCAGCAGCCCCGGGACAGGGTCCTACGAGCAGTACTTC. Together with reference TRBV13 and TRBJ2-7, the CDR3 gives the full variable domain: AAGVIQSPRHLIKEKRETATLKCYPIPRHDTVYWYQQGPGQDPQFLISFYEKMQSDKGSIPDRFSAQQFSDYHSELNMSSLELGDSALYFCASSPGTGSYEQYFGPGTRLTVT.

The chain uses TRBV11-2 and TRBJ1-2; TRBD1 matches 7 bases. The germline CDR1 and CDR2 sequences are SGHAT and FQNNGV. The length of the CDR3 is 16 residues. Trimming removed 0 bases from V and 4 bases from J; junction bases left unmatched: 8. CDR3 residues: CASSLEGTVPAYGYTF. CDR3 in DNA: TGTGCCAGCAGCTTAGAAGGGACAGTGCCAGCCTATGGCTACACCTTC.

This clone was detected ten times or more. The chain links TRBV6-1 to TRBJ1-1; a weak D match, TRBD1 (5 bases). This CDR3 is 12 amino acids long. V was clipped by 8 bases and J by 5 bases, with 12 bases between them. Germline lookup yields CDR1 MNHNS and CDR2 SASEGT. The CDR3 bases are TGTGCCAGCGAGCGGGGCGAGACTGAAGCTTTCTTT. This gives the protein CASERGETEAFF.

The V call is TRBV18, the J call TRBJ2-7; D is perhaps TRBD1 (6 bases). V lost 0 bases to trimming and J lost 4 bases, with 13 bases between them. The CDR3 has 15 residues. Germline-derived CDR1 and CDR2 are KGHSH and LQKENI. CDR3 DNA sequence: TGTGCCAGCTCACCACCGATGTCCACAGGGTACGAGCAGTACTTC. This codes for CASSPPMSTGYEQYF. Variable domain in full (rest from reference TRBV18 and TRBJ2-7): NAGVMQNPRHLVRRRGQEARLRCSPMKGHSHVYWYRQLPEEGLKFMVYLQKENIIDESGMPKERFSAEFPKEGPSILRIQQVVRGDSAAYFCASSPPMSTGYEQYFGPGTRLTVT.

The chain carries TRBV7-9 and TRBJ2-5, with D tentatively TRBD1 (6 bases). The CDR3 is 17 residues long. Trimming removed 1 base at V and 5 bases at J, with 20 bases between. The germline V gene encodes CDR1 SEHNR and CDR2 FQNEAQ (reference sequence). CDR3 amino acids: CASSLVRYRELVETQYF. In DNA form, the CDR3 reads TGTGCCAGCAGCTTAGTTCGCTACAGGGAGCTGGTGGAGACCCAGTACTTC.